Reported below is one TCR beta chain. Antigen unknown. The CDR3 spans 15 residues. V was clipped by 4 bases and J by 2 bases, with 15 bases between them. In germline, CDR1 is SEHNR, CDR2 FQNEAQ (reference sequence). The authors loaded roughly 180 ng DNA, roughly 33,000 T cell genomes, into sorted-subset replicate PCRs. Profiling relied on immunoSEQ multiplex PCR, and the TCRdb table lists in-frame clones only, not all of them. The sample includes 1.5 million to 2.5 million clones, 85% to 95% of them seen just once. These data belong to a study of shared clonotypes between healthy human individuals. Study at large: Per donor, CD8 memory used one plate, CD8 naive used two, CD4 memory used three and CD4 naive used three.

Naive CD8 cells, CD45RO-negative and positively selected for CCR7, excluded terminally differentiated effector memory CD45RA+ cells. Whole-study findings and limits: Non-shared clonotypes had lower generation probabilities than those shared by all four donors. Clonotype sharing levels among donors were expected to vary with sequencing depth.

The TCR was taken from a young man in good health. The V gene is TRBV7-9, the J gene TRBJ2-7; D is tentatively TRBD1 or TRBD2 (6 bases each). Sequencing was carried out using naive CD8+ T cells sorted from blood. The CDR3 DNA follows: TGTGCCAGCAGCTCAAGGGAGGACAGACCCTACGAGCAGTACTTC. Its protein product is CASSSREDRPYEQYF.